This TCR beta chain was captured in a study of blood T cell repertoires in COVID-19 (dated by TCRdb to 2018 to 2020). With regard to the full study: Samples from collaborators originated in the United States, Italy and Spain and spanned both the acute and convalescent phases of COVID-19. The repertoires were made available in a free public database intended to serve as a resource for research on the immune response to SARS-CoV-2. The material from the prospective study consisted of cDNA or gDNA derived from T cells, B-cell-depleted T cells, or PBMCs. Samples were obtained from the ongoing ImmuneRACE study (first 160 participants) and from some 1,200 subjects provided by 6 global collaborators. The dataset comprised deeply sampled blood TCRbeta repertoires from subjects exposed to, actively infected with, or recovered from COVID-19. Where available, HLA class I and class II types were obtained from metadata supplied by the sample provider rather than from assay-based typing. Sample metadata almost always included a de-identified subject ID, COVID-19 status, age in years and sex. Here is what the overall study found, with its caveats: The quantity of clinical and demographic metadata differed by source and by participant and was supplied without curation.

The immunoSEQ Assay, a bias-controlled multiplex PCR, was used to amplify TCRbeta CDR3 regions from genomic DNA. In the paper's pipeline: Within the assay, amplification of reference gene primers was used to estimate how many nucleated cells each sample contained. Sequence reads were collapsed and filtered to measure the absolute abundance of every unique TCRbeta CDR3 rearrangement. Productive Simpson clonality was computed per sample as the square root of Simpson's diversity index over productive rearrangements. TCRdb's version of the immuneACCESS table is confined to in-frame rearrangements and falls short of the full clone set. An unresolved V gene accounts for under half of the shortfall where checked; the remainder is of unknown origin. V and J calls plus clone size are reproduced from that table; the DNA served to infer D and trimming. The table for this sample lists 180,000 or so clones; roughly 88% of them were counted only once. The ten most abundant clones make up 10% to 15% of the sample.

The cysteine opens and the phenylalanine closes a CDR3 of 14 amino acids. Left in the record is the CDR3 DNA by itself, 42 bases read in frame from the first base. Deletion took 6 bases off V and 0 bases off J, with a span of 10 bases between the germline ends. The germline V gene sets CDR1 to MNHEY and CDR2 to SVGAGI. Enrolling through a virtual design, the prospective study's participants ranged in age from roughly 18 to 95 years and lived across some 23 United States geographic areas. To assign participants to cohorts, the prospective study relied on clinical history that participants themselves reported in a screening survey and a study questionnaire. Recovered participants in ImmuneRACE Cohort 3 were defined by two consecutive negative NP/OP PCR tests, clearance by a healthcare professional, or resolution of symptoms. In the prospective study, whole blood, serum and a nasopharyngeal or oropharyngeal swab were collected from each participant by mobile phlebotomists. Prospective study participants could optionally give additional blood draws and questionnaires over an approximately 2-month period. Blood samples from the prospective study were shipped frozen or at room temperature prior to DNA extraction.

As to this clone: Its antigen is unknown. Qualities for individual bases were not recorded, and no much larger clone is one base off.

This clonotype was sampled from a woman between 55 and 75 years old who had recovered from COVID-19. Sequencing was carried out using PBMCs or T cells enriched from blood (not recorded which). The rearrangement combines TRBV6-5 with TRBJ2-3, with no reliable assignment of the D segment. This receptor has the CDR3 CASSLDISTDTQYF. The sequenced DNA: TGTGCCAGCAGCCTCGACATTAGCACAGATACGCAGTATTTT.